This T cell receptor beta chain came from a study of beta chain features in type 1 diabetes. Every donor provided one heparinised blood draw, which averaged approximately 100 mL. Sorting that relied on CD45RO/CCR7/CD25/CD127/CD95/CD27 yielded CD4+ naive, central memory, regulatory and stem cell-like memory cells. There are a few counts of this clone. No antigen is known for it. V lost 1 base and J lost 2; bases outside the gene matches: 8. Germline V gives CDR1 MGHRA, CDR2 YSYEKL. There are 18 residues in the CDR3. Study-level findings and limits: These data did not resolve whether HLA type affects TCRB rearrangement. High TCR expression in some cells could lead to their over-representation in cDNA sequencing. Among patients with Type 1 diabetes, TCRB CDR3s were moderately but significantly shorter in every one of the four CD4+ subsets.

The entirety of the isolated RNA underwent reverse transcription, so expressed TCRB transcripts were sequenced. TCRdb's copy holds only in-frame clones and misses some; the assay was immunoSEQ multiplex PCR. The sample contains approximately 250,000 clones, roughly a tenth of which appear only once. The chain recombines TRBV4-1 with TRBJ2-2; 9 bases fit TRBD2. This TCR came from a man under 40 with type 1 diabetes. Sequencing input: naive CD4+ T cells from blood. The CDR3, as DNA: TGCGCCAGCAGCCAAGGGTTTGCGCTAGCGGGAAACACCGGGGAGCTGTTTTTT. Translated, it gives CASSQGFALAGNTGELFF.